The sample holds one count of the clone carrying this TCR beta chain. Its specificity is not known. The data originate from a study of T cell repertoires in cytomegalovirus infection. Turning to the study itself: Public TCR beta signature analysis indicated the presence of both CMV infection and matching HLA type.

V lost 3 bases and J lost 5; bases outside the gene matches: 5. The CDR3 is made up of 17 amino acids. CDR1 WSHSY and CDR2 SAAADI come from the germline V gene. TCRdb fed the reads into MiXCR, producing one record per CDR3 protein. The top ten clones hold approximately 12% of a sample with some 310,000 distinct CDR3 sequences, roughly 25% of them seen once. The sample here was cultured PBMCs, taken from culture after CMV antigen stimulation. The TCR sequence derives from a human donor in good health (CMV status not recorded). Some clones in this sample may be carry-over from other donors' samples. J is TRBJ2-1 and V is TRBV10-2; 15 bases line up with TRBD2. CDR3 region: CASSDPGLAGGNNEQFF. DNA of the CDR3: TGCGCCAGCAGTGACCCGGGACTAGCGGGAGGTAACAATGAGCAGTTCTTC.